This T cell receptor (beta chain) was observed in a study of T cell repertoires in cytomegalovirus infection (dated by TCRdb to between 2018 and 2020). The study in broad terms: Donor HLA type was relevant to the analysis, because carriage of CMV infection together with the matching HLA type was indicated by public TCR beta signatures.

V and J lose 7 bases and 0 bases, and a span of 9 bases separates them. CDR1 and CDR2, per the germline V gene, are SQVTM and ANQGSEA. Counted from cysteine to phenylalanine, this CDR3 has 12 amino acids. Here the CDR3 DNA is all that survives: 36 bases in frame from base 1. Worth noting for this clonotype: What this receptor recognizes is not known. Qualities for individual bases were not recorded, and no much larger clone is one base off.

Results the study describes overall, beyond this receptor: In both this cohort and an independent cohort of more than 350 donors, the cumulative frequency of public TCR beta family members distinguished carriers of CMV infection plus the relevant HLA type. The ex vivo response was dominated by HLA-C-restricted CMV-specific TCR beta clonotypes, which also provided the single most frequent clonotype in two of eight donors.

TCRdb lists the instrument as Illumina HiSeq 1500. TCRdb redid the processing of the public reads, applying fastp at Q25 and MiXCR, and retained in-frame beta chains. Rows are unified per CDR3 protein, each entry keeping the most common DNA and genes. The sample contains approximately 250,000 distinct CDR3 sequences, more than 9% of them found a single time. Under 2% of the sample comes from the top ten. The sequenced sample was PBMCs. This sequence originates from a human donor in good health (CMV status not recorded). Some clones in this sample may be carry-over from other donors' samples. This sequence uses TRBV29-1 and TRBJ1-2; TRBD1 is perhaps the D gene, given 5 matching bases. This receptor has the CDR3 CSGTSPNYGYTF. The nucleotides read TGCAGCGGGACAAGCCCTAACTATGGCTACACCTTC.